This entry lists 15 T cell receptor beta chains sequenced from one sample in a study of shared clonotypes between healthy human individuals. The data were produced by immunoSEQ multiplex PCR, yet TCRdb's version contains in-frame clones alone and is incomplete. The profile shows around 2,000,000 clones, about 95% of them singletons. CD45RO-negative, CCR7-selected cells formed the naive CD8 fraction, which excluded terminally differentiated effector memory CD45RA+ cells. The sequencing input was naive CD8+ T cells sorted from blood. These receptors all come from a man between 18 and 35 years old in good health.

The rearrangement joins TRBV5-4 to TRBJ2-2; TRBD1 matches 9 bases. Germline CDR1 reads SGHNT; CDR2 reads YYREEE (reference sequence). The CDR3 covers 16 residues. V was pared by 4 bases and J by 4 bases, with 8 bases of the junction left unmatched. CDR3 bases: TGTGCCAGCAGCATAGGACAGGGGAGGAGCACCGGGGAGCTGTTTTTT. Protein sequence: CASSIGQGRSTGELFF.

The chain employs TRBV5-1 and TRBJ2-3, with 7 bases lining up with TRBD1. The CDR3 sequence is 13 residues long. CDR1 is SGHRS, CDR2 YFSETQ, per germline. V was pared by 4 bases and J by 6 bases, with 5 bases of the junction left unmatched. The CDR3: CASSTGVGDTQYF. CDR3 coding DNA: TGCGCCAGCAGCACAGGGGTGGGGGATACGCAGTATTTT.

This rearrangement joins TRBV7-9 to TRBJ1-1, with D tentatively TRBD1 (5 bases). The CDR3 runs to 15 residues. The germline V gene encodes CDR1 SEHNR and CDR2 FQNEAQ (reference sequence). V lost 4 bases, J lost 6 bases, and 18 bases lay in between. The CDR3 protein is CASSYQIGGDPEAFF. CDR3 DNA sequence: TGTGCCAGCAGCTATCAGATTGGAGGGGATCCTGAAGCTTTCTTT. The complete variable domain, with remaining parts taken from reference TRBV7-9 and TRBJ1-1, reads DTGVSQNPRHKITKRGQNVTFRCDPISEHNRLYWYRQTLGQGPEFLTYFQNEAQLEKSRLLSDRFSAERPKGSFSTLEIQRTEQGDSAMYLCASSYQIGGDPEAFFGQGTRLTVV.

This clone came up once. The genes are TRBV9 and TRBJ2-7; 7 bases are shared with TRBD2. The ends lost 4 bases at V and 2 bases at J; junction bases unmatched: 9. Germline loops: CDR1 SGDLS, CDR2 YYNGEE. The CDR3 covers 15 residues. The CDR3 loop reads CASSPLAESPYEQYF. CDR3 DNA: TGTGCCAGCAGCCCTCTAGCGGAGAGCCCCTACGAGCAGTACTTC.

The chain employs TRBV9 and TRBJ2-2, with 9 bases aligning to TRBD1. J was trimmed by 1 base and V by 3 bases; bases with no gene match: 1. The CDR3 totals 15 residues. In germline, CDR1 is SGDLS, CDR2 YYNGEE. The CDR3 loop is CASSEGQGNTGELFF. In DNA, the CDR3 is TGTGCCAGCAGCGAGGGACAGGGGAACACCGGGGAGCTGTTTTTT.

The V and J genes are TRBV19 and TRBJ1-6; 7 bases match TRBD1. The CDR3 spans 15 residues. Germline values: CDR1 LNHDA, CDR2 SQIVND (reference sequence). V dropped 6 bases and J dropped 10; count of bases not matched to a gene: 12. CDR3 protein: CASRPTGVRGSPLHF. CDR3 sequence (DNA): TGTGCCAGTAGGCCCACAGGGGTAAGGGGATCACCCCTCCACTTT.

This sequence joins TRBV27 and TRBJ1-1; 7 nucleotides match TRBD1. The CDR3 has 16 residues. J lost 0 bases, V lost 5 bases, and 9 bases had no gene match. Germline-derived CDR1 and CDR2 are MNHEY and SMNVEV (reference sequence). The chain's CDR3 is CASSPSTGQMNTEAFF. CDR3 coding DNA: TGTGCCAGCAGTCCCTCGACAGGGCAAATGAACACTGAAGCTTTCTTT.

The V and J genes are TRBV5-8 and TRBJ2-5, with D tentatively TRBD1 (6 bases). The CDR3 runs 14 residues. Trimming removed 4 bases at V and 4 bases at J, with 14 bases between. The V gene's germline CDR1 is SGHTS and CDR2 YDEGEE. CDR3 bases: TGTGCCAGCAGCCGCCGGACAGATGGAGAGACCCAGTACTTC. Translation gives CASSRRTDGETQYF.

The gene calls are TRBV30 and TRBJ1-1; D unresolved. The germline V gene encodes CDR1 GTSNPN and CDR2 SVGIG (reference sequence). CDR3 length equals 14 residues. The V end lost 5 bases, the J end lost 1 base, and 14 bases lay between the germline ends. CDR3 loop: CAWWTPRGNTEAFF. CDR3 DNA sequence: TGTGCCTGGTGGACCCCACGAGGGAACACTGAAGCTTTCTTT.

The chain recombines TRBV9 with TRBJ2-2; D not resolved. The CDR3 totals 13 residues. V lost 4 bases and J lost 6, with 10 bases in between. Per the germline V gene, CDR1 is SGDLS and CDR2 is YYNGEE. This CDR3 is CASSLAGAGELFF. The CDR3 region has the DNA TGTGCCAGCAGCCTGGCAGGCGCCGGGGAGCTGTTTTTT.

The V gene is TRBV10-2, the J gene TRBJ1-1; D possibly corresponds to TRBD1 (5 bases). Per the germline V gene, CDR1 is WSHSY and CDR2 is SAAADI. The CDR3 runs to 13 residues. V lost 7 bases, J lost 2 bases, and 11 bases lay in between. CDR3 DNA: TGCGCCAGCAATATAGACAGCAACACTGAAGCTTTCTTT. The encoded protein is CASNIDSNTEAFF.

The chain recombines TRBV28 with TRBJ2-5, with 7 bases identical to TRBD1. Germline loops: CDR1 MDHEN, CDR2 SYDVKM. Trimming at V came to 5 bases and at J to 3 bases, leaving 9 bases not matched to a gene. This CDR3 has 15 residues. The DNA of the CDR3 is TGTGCCAGCAGTCTGAACAGGGGTTTAGAAGAGACCCAGTACTTC. This translates into CASSLNRGLEETQYF. The whole variable domain, remainder taken from reference TRBV28 and TRBJ2-5, is DVKVTQSSRYLVKRTGEKVFLECVQDMDHENMFWYRQDPGLGLRLIYFSYDVKMKEKGDIPEGYSVSREKKERFSLILESASTNQTSMYLCASSLNRGLEETQYFGPGTRLLVL.

The V and J genes are TRBV27 and TRBJ2-3, with 8 bases matching TRBD2. Germline assignment: CDR1 MNHEY and CDR2 SMNVEV (reference sequence). J lost 4 bases, V lost 1 base, and 7 bases had no gene match. The CDR3 has 16 residues. This CDR3 reads CASSLWQAGDPDTQYF. The CDR3 coding sequence is TGTGCCAGCAGTTTATGGCAAGCGGGAGACCCAGATACGCAGTATTTT.

About this clone itself: Other nucleotide sequences in the sample specify the same CDR3. J is TRBJ2-7 and V is TRBV9; D unclear. The V and J ends lost 0 bases and 2 bases respectively, with 6 bases between them. The CDR3 length is 13 residues. CDR1 is SGDLS, CDR2 YYNGEE, per germline. The CDR3 loop is CASSVADAYEQYF. In DNA form, the CDR3 reads TGTGCCAGCAGCGTAGCGGACGCCTACGAGCAGTACTTC.

This clone is a singleton in its sample. The rearrangement joins TRBV7-8 to TRBJ1-4, with a tentative D call TRBD1 (6 bases). CDR1 is SGHVS, CDR2 FQNEAQ, per germline. Trimming left V 6 bases short and J 7 bases short, with 9 bases between. This CDR3 is built from 12 residues. CDR3 region: CASRQGTEKLFF. The CDR3, as DNA: TGTGCCAGCAGGCAGGGGACTGAAAAACTGTTTTTT.